This T cell receptor beta chain comes out of a study of T cell repertoires in cytomegalovirus infection. Looking at the study overall: It can be stated that public TCR beta signatures indicated CMV infection as well as a matching HLA type.

MiXCR, run by TCRdb on the reads, gives a single entry per CDR3 protein. The sample holds 150,000 to 200,000 distinct CDR3 sequences, about 21% seen once. The CDR3 length is 14 residues. Looked up from germline, CDR1 is MNHNS and CDR2 is SASEGT. With V trimmed by 6 bases and J by 1 base, 6 bases remained unmatched. To note about this clonotype: Its antigen remains unidentified.

Notes on the study in general: There were HLA-C-restricted CMV-specific TCR beta clonotypes dominating the ex vivo response. Summed frequency of public TCR beta families distinguished CMV carriers with the relevant HLA.

V is TRBV6-1 and J is TRBJ2-7, with TRBD2 identical over 7 bases. This clonotype was obtained from a human donor in good health (CMV status not recorded). Some clones in this sample may be carry-over from other donors' samples. The specimen was PBMCs. CDR3 sequence: CASRDWRESYEQYF. CDR3 DNA sequence: TGTGCCAGCAGGGATTGGCGGGAGTCCTACGAGCAGTACTTC.